The 30 T cell receptor beta chains given below trace back to one sample, sequenced in a study of molecular identifiers for immune sequencing clone quantification. Each CDR3 protein is one row after TCRdb ran MiXCR on the PCR reads. The table shows 300,000 to 400,000 distinct CDR3 sequences, with about a quarter occurring only once. The sequenced material came from naive CD8+ T cells from blood, with Jurkat cell RNA spiked in. Indicated subset: FACS-sorted CD8+CD4-CCR7+CD45RA+ naive T cells. The receptor set was obtained from a human donor in good health. Some libraries in this study had Jurkat cell RNA spiked in.

This clonotype was counted between two and nine times. The rearrangement joins TRBV20-1 to TRBJ1-6; 9 bases are shared with TRBD1. The CDR3 consists of 13 residues. Germline trimming cut 5 bases from V and 8 bases from J; bases unmatched to any gene: 4. In germline, CDR1 is DFQATT, CDR2 SNEGSKA (reference sequence). Here the CDR3 DNA reads TGCAGTGCTGATACAGGGGGCTATTCACCCCTCCACTTT. Protein sequence: CSADTGGYSPLHF.

The rearrangement links TRBV7-9 to TRBJ2-7, with D perhaps TRBD1 (6 bases). CDR3 size: 14 residues. Germline loops: CDR1 SEHNR, CDR2 FQNEAQ (reference sequence). V was trimmed by 6 bases and J by 6 bases, leaving 18 bases between them. CDR3 in amino acids: CASSSSCTGTEQYF. The CDR3, as DNA: TGTGCCAGCAGTTCTTCTTGTACAGGGACCGAGCAGTACTTC. Looking up the rest from reference TRBV7-9 and TRBJ2-7 gives the full variable domain: DTGVSQNPRHKITKRGQNVTFRCDPISEHNRLYWYRQTLGQGPEFLTYFQNEAQLEKSRLLSDRFSAERPKGSFSTLEIQRTEQGDSAMYLCASSSSCTGTEQYFGPGTRLTVT.

There are many counts of this clonotype. J is TRBJ2-3 and V is TRBV7-6; tentative D call: TRBD1 (6 bases). The germline V and J ends were trimmed by 5 bases and 2 bases, with 14 bases remaining between them. The CDR3 extends over 15 amino acids. Germline lookup yields CDR1 SGHVS and CDR2 FNYEAQ. CDR3 in amino acids: CASSESRTATDTQYF. Here the CDR3 DNA reads TGTGCCAGCAGCGAATCGCGGACAGCCACAGATACGCAGTATTTT.

This clonotype was detected many times. This sequence joins TRBV28 and TRBJ2-3; D call uncertain. CDR3 length equals 13 residues. Germline-derived CDR1 and CDR2 are MDHEN and SYDVKM. Trimming cost V 2 bases and J 6 bases, with 9 bases left between them. CDR3 bases: TGTGCCAGCAGTTTAAGGGTACTTGATACGCAGTATTTT. Protein: CASSLRVLDTQYF.

This clonotype was counted a few times. The V gene is TRBV14, the J gene TRBJ2-5; TRBD1 is a possible D gene (6 bases). Germline V CDR1 and CDR2: SGHDN, FVKESK. The CDR3 extends over 14 amino acids. The V and J ends lost 4 bases and 5 bases respectively, with 14 bases between them. The CDR3 loop is CASSPLQGWETQYF. The CDR3 DNA reads TGTGCCAGCAGCCCGCTACAGGGTTGGGAGACCCAGTACTTC.

Note on this clonotype: A much larger clone lies a single base off, so this may be a read error. The V call is TRBV7-2, the J call TRBJ2-5, with D uncertain. Germline CDR1 and CDR2: SGHTA and FQGNSA. The CDR3 runs to 13 residues. V lost 1 base and J lost 9, with 12 bases in between. In DNA, the CDR3 is TGTGCCAGCAGCTTAGATAGTTCTGAGGCCCAGTACTTC. It yields the protein CASSLDSSEAQYF.

A word on this clonotype: This sequence may be a read error, since a much larger clone differs from it by one base. The chain combines TRBV25-1 with TRBJ2-7; perhaps TRBD2 as D (6 bases). CDR1 MGHDK and CDR2 SYGVNS come from the germline V gene. The CDR3 spans 13 residues. The V end was cut by 3 bases, the J end by 7 bases, with 13 bases between. As DNA, the CDR3 is TGTGCCAGCAGTGATTTGGGCCGGGGGGAGCAGTACTTC. Amino acids: CASSDLGRGEQYF.

With respect to this clonotype: A far larger clone differs by one base, so this is likely a read error. The J gene is TRBJ1-1, the V gene TRBV6-5; 8 bases agree with TRBD1. The germline CDR1 and CDR2 sequences are MNHEY and SVGAGI. The CDR3 has 13 amino acids. The CDR3 loop is CASSWTGNTEASF. The CDR3 nucleotides are TGTGCCAGCAGTTGGACAGGGAACACTGAAGCTTCCTTT.

The chain carries TRBV7-6 and TRBJ2-5; D is undetermined. The germline V gene has CDR1 SGHVS and CDR2 FNYEAQ. V lost 5 bases and J 2 bases, leaving 12 bases between the germline ends. CDR3 length: 14 residues. CDR3 coding DNA: TGTGCCAGCAGCCACGTAAACCCACAAGAGACCCAGTACTTC. It yields the protein CASSHVNPQETQYF. The whole variable domain, remainder taken from reference TRBV7-6 and TRBJ2-5, is GAGVSQSPRYKVTKRGQDVALRCDPISGHVSLYWYRQALGQGPEFLTYFNYEAQQDKSGLPNDRFSAERPEGSISTLTIQRTEQRDSAMYRCASSHVNPQETQYFGPGTRLLVL.

About this clonotype: The conserved closing phenylalanine or tryptophan is absent in this CDR3, likely reflecting a read error. The chain combines TRBV5-1 with TRBJ2-1, with D tentatively TRBD2 (5 bases). V lost 4 bases to trimming and J lost 0 bases, with 17 bases between them. There are 17 residues in the CDR3. The germline CDR1 and CDR2 sequences are SGHRS and YFSETQ. In nucleotides, the CDR3 is TGCGCCAGCAGCCACAACCTGGACTCAAGCTCCTACAATGAGCAGTTCTCC. It codes for CASSHNLDSSSYNEQFS.

Notes on this clonotype: The CDR3 end shows no conserved phenylalanine or tryptophan, and so a read error is likely. This chain connects TRBV30 to TRBJ2-7; D is possibly TRBD1 (5 bases). CDR3 length: 12 amino acids. The V gene's germline CDR1 is GTSNPN and CDR2 SVGIG (reference sequence). Deletions cut 2 bases from V and 5 bases from J, with 10 bases between. CDR3 DNA sequence: TGTGCCTGGAGTTCAGGGTCCGACGAGCAGTACCTC. Its protein is CAWSSGSDEQYL.

Concerning this clonotype: An end of the junction differs from the germline gene, which may be a read error. The chain combines TRBV6-2 or TRBV6-3 with TRBJ2-7; TRBD1 is a possible D gene (5 bases). Germline CDR1 reads MNHEY; CDR2 reads SVGEGT. CDR3 size: 15 residues. Written as DNA, the CDR3 is TGTGCCAGCAGTCACTCTCTTCAGGGAAACTACGAGCAGTACTTC. Its protein product is CASSHSLQGNYEQYF.

Note on this clonotype: A much larger clone differs by one base, so this may be a read error. The chain recombines TRBV6-5 with TRBJ1-4; D is undetermined. CDR3 size: 13 residues. Germline CDR1 MNHEY, CDR2 SVGAGI. The CDR3 nucleotides are TGTGCCAGCAGCGTTGCAACTAATGAAAAACTGTCTTTT. The encoded protein is CASSVATNEKLSF.

The chain has TRBV7-9 and TRBJ2-2; TRBD1 might be the D (5 bases). V dropped 4 bases and J dropped 1 base, with 10 bases sitting between them. The germline gives CDR1 SEHNR, CDR2 FQNEAQ (reference sequence). The CDR3 has 15 amino acids. The CDR3 region is CASSYDRKNTGELFF. The CDR3 DNA reads as TGTGCCAGCAGCTACGACAGAAAGAACACCGGGGAGCTGTTTTTT.

This chain joins TRBV6-6 and TRBJ1-4; D ambiguous. V shed 6 bases and J shed 3 bases, with 17 bases lying between them. The germline gives CDR1 MNHNY, CDR2 SVGAGI (reference sequence). The length of the CDR3 is 16 residues. CDR3 residues: CASSTVQLFPNEKLFF. In DNA, the CDR3 is TGTGCCAGCAGCACCGTGCAGTTGTTTCCTAATGAAAAACTGTTTTTT.

As for this clonotype: It may be a read error: a sequence one base away is much more abundant. The chain combines TRBV9 with TRBJ1-1; D uncertain. Germline V gene lookup returns CDR1 SGDLS and CDR2 YYNGEE. The CDR3 totals 13 residues. The CDR3 region is CTSSADDMHEAFF. The CDR3 DNA reads as TGTACCAGCAGCGCGGACGACATGCATGAAGCTTTCTTT.

This clonotype was recorded a few times. This chain uses TRBV29-1 with TRBJ2-5, with D uncertain. Trimming shortened V by 0 bases and J by 1 base, and 9 bases separated the two germline ends. In germline, CDR1 is SQVTM, CDR2 ANQGSEA. There are 14 residues in the CDR3. The CDR3 is CSVEDRQSQETQYF. CDR3 nucleotides: TGCAGCGTTGAAGATCGTCAGTCCCAAGAGACCCAGTACTTC.

This clonotype was observed at least ten times. The J gene is TRBJ2-2, the V gene TRBV29-1; a possible D gene is TRBD2 (5 bases). V gave up 6 bases and J gave up 8 bases, with 13 bases separating them. The germline V gene encodes CDR1 SQVTM and CDR2 ANQGSEA. The CDR3 runs to 12 residues. The CDR3 nucleotides read TGCAGCGTGCGGACTCTTGCGGGGGAGCTGTTTTTT. This encodes CSVRTLAGELFF.

The rearrangement uses TRBV20-1 and TRBJ1-6; D perhaps matches TRBD1 (5 bases). This CDR3 spans 11 amino acids. Trimming took off 6 bases at V and 8 bases at J, with 8 bases between the two ends. Germline CDR1 is DFQATT and CDR2 is SNEGSKA (reference sequence). The CDR3 bases are TGCAGTGCCAGGGTTGATTCACCCCTCCACTTT. It codes for CSARVDSPLHF.

The rearrangement joins TRBV3-1 to TRBJ2-3; D is uncertain. This CDR3 is built from 16 residues. V was shortened by 0 bases and J by 2 bases, with 12 bases between the two germline ends. Germline V gives CDR1 LGHDT, CDR2 YNNKEL (reference sequence). CDR3: CASSQDREWDTDTQYF. The CDR3 DNA is TGTGCCAGCAGCCAAGATAGGGAATGGGACACAGATACGCAGTATTTT.

V and J are TRBV12-3 or TRBV12-4 and TRBJ2-7; TRBD1 aligns across 9 bases. V was pared by 4 bases and J by 2 bases, with 6 bases of the junction left unmatched. The CDR3 has 15 amino acids. The CDR3 loop is CASSYGTGSTYEQYF. CDR3 nucleotide sequence: TGTGCCAGCAGTTATGGGACAGGGTCTACCTACGAGCAGTACTTC.

Many counts were recorded for this clonotype. The chain is built from TRBV4-3 and TRBJ1-5; the D is unclear. The CDR3 sequence is 14 residues long. Germline V lookup: CDR1 LGHNA, CDR2 YSLEER. With 1 base removed from V and 3 bases from J, the gap between germline ends came to 7 bases. CDR3 DNA sequence: TGCGCCAGCAGCCAAGTGGAGTACAATCAGCCCCAGCATTTT. Protein sequence: CASSQVEYNQPQHF.

This rearrangement joins TRBV3-1 to TRBJ2-3; TRBD2 matches 7 bases. This CDR3 is built from 15 residues. Trimming at V came to 6 bases and at J to 1 base, leaving 7 bases not matched to a gene. CDR1 and CDR2 from the germline V gene are LGHDT and YNNKEL (reference sequence). The CDR3: CASSVSGSRTDTQYF. The CDR3 region has the DNA TGTGCCAGCAGTGTTAGCGGGTCCCGCACAGATACGCAGTATTTT.

The chain links TRBV7-9 to TRBJ1-4; D remains unclear. CDR3 size: 15 residues. Trimming removed 11 bases at V and 0 bases at J, with 16 bases between. Germline V CDR1 and CDR2: SEHNR, FQNEAQ (reference sequence). The CDR3 reads CAASGQNATNEKLFF. CDR3 nucleotide sequence: TGTGCCGCTAGCGGGCAGAACGCAACTAATGAAAAACTGTTTTTT.

In its sample, this clonotype was seen many times. The rearrangement uses TRBV29-1 and TRBJ2-7; possible D gene TRBD1, 5 bases. Per germline, CDR1 SQVTM and CDR2 ANQGSEA. V was clipped by 6 bases and J by 0 bases, with 9 bases between them. The CDR3 totals 12 residues. This chain's CDR3 is CSVTENSYEQYF. Here the CDR3 DNA reads TGCAGCGTGACAGAGAACTCCTACGAGCAGTACTTC.

This clonotype appeared a few times. V is TRBV7-9 and J is TRBJ2-3, with D unclear. V lost 1 base and J lost 6, with 11 bases in between. The germline CDR1 and CDR2 sequences are SEHNR and FQNEAQ (reference sequence). This CDR3 comprises 14 residues. CDR3: CASSLERMVDTQYF. CDR3 nucleotides: TGTGCCAGCAGCTTAGAACGGATGGTGGATACGCAGTATTTT.

At least ten counts were recorded for this clonotype. The V call is TRBV6-5, the J call TRBJ2-7; TRBD1 agrees at 9 bases. The CDR3 sequence is 17 residues long. V shed 5 bases, J shed 1 base, and the junction held 12 bases outside the gene matches. The germline gives CDR1 MNHEY, CDR2 SVGAGI. Here the CDR3 reads CASSPLPRQGVSYEQYF. CDR3 coding DNA: TGTGCCAGCAGTCCGCTTCCGAGACAGGGGGTGTCCTACGAGCAGTACTTC.

This clonotype was found once. A much larger clone is a single base away; this may be a read error. The chain recombines TRBV30 with TRBJ2-1, with 11 bases aligning to TRBD2. This CDR3 is 15 amino acids long. The V gene's germline CDR1 is GTSNPN and CDR2 SVGIG (reference sequence). V dropped 0 bases and J dropped 12; count of bases not matched to a gene: 10. This chain's CDR3 is CAWSVLGLAGSGQFF. The DNA for the CDR3 is TGTGCCTGGAGTGTACTCGGACTAGCGGGTAGTGGGCAGTTCTTC.

In the case of this clonotype: In this CDR3 the conserved last residue, phenylalanine or tryptophan, is missing, so a read error is likely. The chain links TRBV7-9 to TRBJ2-7, with D uncertain. Germline V CDR1 and CDR2: SEHNR, FQNEAQ (reference sequence). The CDR3 runs 15 residues. The V end was cut by 1 base, the J end by 3 bases, with 13 bases between. The CDR3 spells CASSLGPPGSYEQYY. Here the CDR3 DNA reads TGTGCCAGCAGCTTAGGGCCGCCAGGTAGCTACGAGCAGTACTAC.

The sample holds many counts of this clonotype. The chain has TRBV2 and TRBJ1-5; 7 bases match TRBD1. Looked up from germline, CDR1 is SNHLY and CDR2 is FYNNEI. V lost 6 bases, J lost 3 bases, and 11 bases stayed unmatched. The CDR3 contains 16 residues. The chain's CDR3 is CASRTGLQGNNQPQHF. As DNA, the CDR3 is TGTGCCAGCAGAACCGGTCTACAGGGGAACAATCAGCCCCAGCATTTT.